This is a list of T cell receptor beta chains from one sample in a study of fetal regulatory T cell absence and autoimmunity. The method was immunoSEQ multiplex PCR; TCRdb's version includes in-frame clones alone and lacks a portion of them. The sample has more than 85,000 clones, approximately 79% seen once. The sequenced sample consisted of pancreas tissue. The receptor set was obtained from a male donor with IPEX syndrome. Both conserved end residues are part of each CDR3. Fields, in order: D gene, clone size, J gene, V gene, CDR3 protein, CDR3 DNA. D genes are given only for firm matches. A row's size may be missing; if present it is once, few, many or a size class.

NA,NA,TRBJ1-2,TRBV27,CASRIGHNYGYTF,TGTGCCAGCAGAATCGGGCACAACTATGGCTACACCTTC
TRBD2,NA,TRBJ2-1,TRBV4-1,CASRAGGFSYNEQFF,TGCGCCAGCAGGGCGGGAGGCTTCTCCTACAATGAGCAGTTCTTC
TRBD2,NA,TRBJ2-3,TRBV6-5,CASSRGGSGTQYF,TGTGCCAGCAGCCGCGGGGGGTCGGGTACGCAGTATTTT
TRBD1,NA,TRBJ2-1,TRBV7-9,CASSSGQVYNEQFF,TGTGCCAGCAGCAGTGGACAGGTCTACAATGAGCAGTTCTTC
TRBD2,NA,TRBJ2-3,TRBV7-2,CASSLVAGAGTDTQYF,TGTGCCAGCAGCTTAGTAGCGGGGGCGGGCACGGATACGCAGTATTTT
TRBD1,once,TRBJ1-1,TRBV5-4,CASSLGGTARRTEAFF,TGTGCCAGCAGCTTGGGGGGGACAGCCCGACGGACTGAAGCTTTCTTT
TRBD2,NA,TRBJ2-3,TRBV11-2,CASSAPRRAGGPADTQYF,TGTGCCAGCAGCGCCCCGCGGCGGGCGGGGGGGCCAGCAGATACGCAGTATTTT
TRBD2,NA,TRBJ2-7,TRBV28,CASSPRVAGPYEQYF,TGTGCCAGCAGTCCCCGGGTAGCGGGCCCCTACGAGCAGTACTTC
NA,NA,TRBJ2-3,TRBV4-3,CASSQEEGLNTDTQYF,TGCGCCAGCAGCCAAGAAGAGGGGCTTAACACAGATACGCAGTATTTT
NA,NA,TRBJ1-2,TRBV6-5,CASRQSGVASYGYTF,TGTGCCAGCAGGCAATCAGGGGTCGCTAGCTATGGCTACACCTTC
NA,NA,TRBJ2-3,TRBV30,CAWSGLSTDTQYF,TGTGCCTGGAGCGGACTGAGCACAGATACGCAGTATTTT
NA,NA,TRBJ1-3,TRBV7-4,CASSYRVGREHTIYF,TGTGCCAGCAGCTACCGGGTCGGCAGGGAACACACCATATATTTT
NA,NA,TRBJ2-4,TRBV30,CAWGGAVAKNIQYF,TGTGCCTGGGGGGGGGCGGTAGCCAAAAACATTCAGTACTTC
TRBD1,few,TRBJ1-2,TRBV2,CASRRTGGYGYTF,TGTGCCAGCAGGAGGACAGGGGGCTATGGCTACACCTTC
TRBD1,NA,TRBJ1-2,TRBV13,CASSLVGPGGGSNYGYTF,TGTGCCAGCAGCTTAGTTGGGCCAGGGGGCGGTTCAAACTATGGCTACACCTTC
TRBD1,NA,TRBJ2-3,TRBV4-1,CASSQVGTGATDTQYF,TGCGCCAGCAGCCAAGTTGGTACAGGGGCCACAGATACGCAGTATTTT
NA,once,TRBJ1-1,TRBV5-1,CASSLWVYGVGTEAFF,TGCGCCAGCAGCTTGTGGGTATATGGGGTCGGCACTGAAGCTTTCTTT
TRBD2,NA,TRBJ2-1,TRBV4-2,CASSQTRLAGADNEQFF,TGTGCCAGCAGCCAAACCCGACTAGCGGGGGCCGACAATGAGCAGTTCTTC
NA,few,TRBJ1-5,TRBV6-1,CASSRDLNQPQHF,TGTGCCAGCAGCCGGGACCTCAATCAGCCCCAGCATTTT
NA,NA,TRBJ2-5,TRBV4-1,CASSQRGGLHQETQYF,TGCGCCAGCAGCCAACGGGGCGGCTTACATCAAGAGACCCAGTACTTC
TRBD2,NA,TRBJ2-5,TRBV4-1,CASSQGLAGVVYF,TGCGCCAGCAGCCAGGGCCTAGCGGGGGTCGTTTACTTC
TRBD1,NA,TRBJ2-2,TRBV5-1,CASSFDKDRGESGELFF,TGCGCCAGCAGCTTTGACAAGGACAGGGGGGAGTCCGGGGAGCTGTTTTTT
TRBD2,NA,TRBJ2-7,TRBV2,CASSEGPAGGYEQYF,TGTGCCAGCAGTGAAGGTCCAGCGGGGGGCTACGAGCAGTACTTC
NA,NA,TRBJ1-6,TRBV9,CASSVGFEGDNSPLHF,TGTGCCAGCAGCGTAGGTTTTGAGGGGGATAATTCACCCCTCCACTTT
NA,NA,TRBJ2-1,TRBV4-2,CASSQAPRDGDNEQFF,TGTGCCAGCAGCCAAGCCCCCCGGGACGGAGACAATGAGCAGTTCTTC
TRBD2,NA,TRBJ2-3,TRBV27,CASSSSGGRTDTQYF,TGTGCCAGCAGCTCTAGCGGGGGGCGCACAGATACGCAGTATTTT
NA,NA,TRBJ2-2,TRBV6-5,CASSYISRGAGELFF,TGTGCCAGCAGTTATATCTCCCGAGGAGCCGGGGAGCTGTTTTTT
TRBD2,NA,TRBJ2-2,TRBV7-9,CASRQSGRATGELFF,TGTGCCAGCAGACAGAGCGGGAGGGCCACCGGGGAGCTGTTTTTT